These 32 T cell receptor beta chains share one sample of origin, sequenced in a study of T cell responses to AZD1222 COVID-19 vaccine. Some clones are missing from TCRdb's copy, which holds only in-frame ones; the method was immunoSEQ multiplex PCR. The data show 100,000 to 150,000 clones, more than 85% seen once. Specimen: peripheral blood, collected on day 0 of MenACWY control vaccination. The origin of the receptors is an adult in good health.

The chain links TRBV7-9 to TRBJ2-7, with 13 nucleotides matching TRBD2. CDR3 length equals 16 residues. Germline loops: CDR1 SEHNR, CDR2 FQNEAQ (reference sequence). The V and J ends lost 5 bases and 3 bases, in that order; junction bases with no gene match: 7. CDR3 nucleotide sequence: TGTGCCAGCAGCCCTCCGGGACTAGCGGGGATCTACGAGCAGTACTTC. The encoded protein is CASSPPGLAGIYEQYF.

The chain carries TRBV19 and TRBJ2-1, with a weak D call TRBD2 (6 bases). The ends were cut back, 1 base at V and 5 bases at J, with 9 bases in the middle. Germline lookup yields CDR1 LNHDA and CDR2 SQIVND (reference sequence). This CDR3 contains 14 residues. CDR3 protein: CASSIVGLNNEQFF. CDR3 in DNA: TGTGCCAGTAGTATAGTTGGACTAAACAATGAGCAGTTCTTC.

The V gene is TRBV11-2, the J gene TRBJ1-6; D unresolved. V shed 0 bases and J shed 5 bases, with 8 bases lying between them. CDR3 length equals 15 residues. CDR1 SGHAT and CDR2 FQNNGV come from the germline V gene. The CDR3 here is CASSLDTQNNSPLHF. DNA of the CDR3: TGTGCCAGCAGCTTAGATACCCAGAATAATTCACCCCTCCACTTT.

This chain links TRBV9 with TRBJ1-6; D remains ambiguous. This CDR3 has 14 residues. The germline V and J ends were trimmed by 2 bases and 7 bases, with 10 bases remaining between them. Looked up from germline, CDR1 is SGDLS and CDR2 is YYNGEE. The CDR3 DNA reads TGTGCCAGCAGCGTCTTCTCCCTAAATTCACCCCTCCACTTT. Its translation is CASSVFSLNSPLHF.

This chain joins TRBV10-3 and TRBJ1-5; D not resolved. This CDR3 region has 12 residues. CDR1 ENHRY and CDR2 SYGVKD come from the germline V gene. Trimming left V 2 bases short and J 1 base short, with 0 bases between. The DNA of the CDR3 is TGTGCCATCAGTGAGAGCAATCAGCCCCAGCATTTT. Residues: CAISESNQPQHF.

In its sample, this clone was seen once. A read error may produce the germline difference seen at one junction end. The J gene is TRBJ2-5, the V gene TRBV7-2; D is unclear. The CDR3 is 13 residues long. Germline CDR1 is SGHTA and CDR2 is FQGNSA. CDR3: CASSPGGIPTPYF. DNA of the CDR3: TGTGCCAGCAGCCCGGGCGGAATCCCCACCCCGTACTTC.

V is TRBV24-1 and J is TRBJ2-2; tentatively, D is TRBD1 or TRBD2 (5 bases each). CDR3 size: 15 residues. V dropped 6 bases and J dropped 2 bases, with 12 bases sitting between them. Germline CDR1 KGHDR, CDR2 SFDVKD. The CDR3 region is CATSWGSGNTGELFF. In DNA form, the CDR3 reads TGTGCCACCAGTTGGGGGTCGGGTAACACCGGGGAGCTGTTTTTT.

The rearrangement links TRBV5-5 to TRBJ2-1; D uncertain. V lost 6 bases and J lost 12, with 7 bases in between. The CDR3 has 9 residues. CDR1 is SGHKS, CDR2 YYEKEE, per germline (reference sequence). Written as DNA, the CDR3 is TGTGCCAGCAATCATGGGCAGTTCTTC. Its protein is CASNHGQFF.

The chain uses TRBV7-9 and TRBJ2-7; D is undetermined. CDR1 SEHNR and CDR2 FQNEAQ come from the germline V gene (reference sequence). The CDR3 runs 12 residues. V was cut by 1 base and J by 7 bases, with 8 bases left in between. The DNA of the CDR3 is TGTGCCAGCAGCTTAGAGGGCGTAGAGCAGTACTTC. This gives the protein CASSLEGVEQYF.

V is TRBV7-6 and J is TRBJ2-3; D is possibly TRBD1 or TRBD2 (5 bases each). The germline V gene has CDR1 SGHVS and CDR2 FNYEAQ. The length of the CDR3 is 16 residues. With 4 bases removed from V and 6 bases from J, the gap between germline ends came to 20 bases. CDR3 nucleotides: TGTGCCAGCAGCTCATCGACGGGACGCCTCTCGGATACGCAGTATTTT. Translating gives CASSSSTGRLSDTQYF.

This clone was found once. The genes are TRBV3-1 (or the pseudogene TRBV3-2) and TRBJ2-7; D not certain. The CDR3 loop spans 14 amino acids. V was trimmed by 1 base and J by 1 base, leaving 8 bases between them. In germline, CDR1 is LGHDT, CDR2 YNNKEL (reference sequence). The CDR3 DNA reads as TGTGCCAGCAGCCAAGTTATAGGTTCCTACGAGCAGTACTTC. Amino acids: CASSQVIGSYEQYF.

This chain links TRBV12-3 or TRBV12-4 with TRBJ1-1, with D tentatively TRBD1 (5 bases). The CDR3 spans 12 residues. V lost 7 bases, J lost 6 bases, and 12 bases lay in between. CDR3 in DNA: TGTGCCAGCACCTTGGGGGGAGCTGAAGCTTTCTTT. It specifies CASTLGGAEAFF.

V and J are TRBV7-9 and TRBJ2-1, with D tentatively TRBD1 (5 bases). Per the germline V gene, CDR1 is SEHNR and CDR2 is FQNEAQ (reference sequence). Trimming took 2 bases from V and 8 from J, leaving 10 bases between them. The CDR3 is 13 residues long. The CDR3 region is CASSLITGDEQFF. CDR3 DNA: TGTGCCAGCAGCTTAATAACAGGCGATGAGCAGTTCTTC. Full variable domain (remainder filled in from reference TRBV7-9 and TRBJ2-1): DTGVSQNPRHKITKRGQNVTFRCDPISEHNRLYWYRQTLGQGPEFLTYFQNEAQLEKSRLLSDRFSAERPKGSFSTLEIQRTEQGDSAMYLCASSLITGDEQFFGPGTRLTVL.

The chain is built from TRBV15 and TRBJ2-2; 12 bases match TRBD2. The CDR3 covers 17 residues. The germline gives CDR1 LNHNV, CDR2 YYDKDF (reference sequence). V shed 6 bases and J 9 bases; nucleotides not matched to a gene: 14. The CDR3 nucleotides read TGTGCCACCAGTTCGGGGGAGCTAGCGGGAGGGTACCGGGAGCTGTTTTTT. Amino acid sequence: CATSSGELAGGYRELFF.

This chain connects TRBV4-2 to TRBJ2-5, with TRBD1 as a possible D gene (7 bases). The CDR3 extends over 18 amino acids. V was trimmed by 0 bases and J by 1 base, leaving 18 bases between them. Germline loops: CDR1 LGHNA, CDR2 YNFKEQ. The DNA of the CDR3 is TGTGCCAGCAGCCAAGAGGGGACAGAGACTAGACTCCAAGAGACCCAGTACTTC. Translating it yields CASSQEGTETRLQETQYF.

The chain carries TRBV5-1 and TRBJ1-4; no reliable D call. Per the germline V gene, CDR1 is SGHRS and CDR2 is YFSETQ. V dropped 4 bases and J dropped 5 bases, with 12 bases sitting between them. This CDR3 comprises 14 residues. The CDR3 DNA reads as TGCGCCAGCAGCCCGGAGGGCGGAAATGAAAAACTGTTTTTT. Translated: CASSPEGGNEKLFF. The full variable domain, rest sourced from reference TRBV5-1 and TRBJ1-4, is KAGVTQTPRYLIKTRGQQVTLSCSPISGHRSVSWYQQTPGQGLQFLFEYFSETQRNKGNFPGRFSGRQFSNSRSEMNVSTLELGDSALYLCASSPEGGNEKLFFGSGTQLSVL.

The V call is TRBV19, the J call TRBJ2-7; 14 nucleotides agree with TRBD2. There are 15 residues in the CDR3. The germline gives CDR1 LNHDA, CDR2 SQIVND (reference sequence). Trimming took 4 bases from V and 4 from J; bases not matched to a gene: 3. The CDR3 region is CASSTGLAGAYEQYF. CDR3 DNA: TGTGCCAGTAGTACGGGACTAGCGGGAGCTTACGAGCAGTACTTC.

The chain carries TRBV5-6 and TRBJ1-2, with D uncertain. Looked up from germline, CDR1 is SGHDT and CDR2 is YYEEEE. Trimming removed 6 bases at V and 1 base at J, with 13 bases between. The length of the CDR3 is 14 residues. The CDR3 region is CASTPSSSNYGYTF. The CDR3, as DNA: TGTGCCAGCACCCCTTCGTCCAGTAACTATGGCTACACCTTC.

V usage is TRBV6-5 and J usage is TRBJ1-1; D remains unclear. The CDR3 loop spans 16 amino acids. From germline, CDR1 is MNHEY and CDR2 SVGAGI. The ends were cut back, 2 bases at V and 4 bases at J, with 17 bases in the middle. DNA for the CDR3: TGTGCCAGCAGTTACGCCCGACCTCCGCTGAGCACTGAAGCTTTCTTT. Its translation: CASSYARPPLSTEAFF.

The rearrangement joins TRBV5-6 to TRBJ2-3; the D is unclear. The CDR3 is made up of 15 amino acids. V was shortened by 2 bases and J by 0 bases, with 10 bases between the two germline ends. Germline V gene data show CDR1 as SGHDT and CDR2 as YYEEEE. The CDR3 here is CASSFFEISTDTQYF. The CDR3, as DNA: TGTGCCAGCAGCTTCTTCGAGATCAGCACAGATACGCAGTATTTT. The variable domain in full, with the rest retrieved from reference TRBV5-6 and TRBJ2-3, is DAGVTQSPTHLIKTRGQQVTLRCSPKSGHDTVSWYQQALGQGPQFIFQYYEEEERQRGNFPDRFSGHQFPNYSSELNVNALLLGDSALYLCASSFFEISTDTQYFGPGTRLTVL.

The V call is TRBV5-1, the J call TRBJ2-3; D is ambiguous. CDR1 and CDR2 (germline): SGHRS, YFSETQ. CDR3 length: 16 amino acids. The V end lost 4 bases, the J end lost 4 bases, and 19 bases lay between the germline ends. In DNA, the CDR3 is TGCGCCAGCAGCCCCCTGACCCCTCGAGGTTCAGATACGCAGTATTTT. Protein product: CASSPLTPRGSDTQYF. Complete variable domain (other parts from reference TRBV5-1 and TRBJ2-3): KAGVTQTPRYLIKTRGQQVTLSCSPISGHRSVSWYQQTPGQGLQFLFEYFSETQRNKGNFPGRFSGRQFSNSRSEMNVSTLELGDSALYLCASSPLTPRGSDTQYFGPGTRLTVL.

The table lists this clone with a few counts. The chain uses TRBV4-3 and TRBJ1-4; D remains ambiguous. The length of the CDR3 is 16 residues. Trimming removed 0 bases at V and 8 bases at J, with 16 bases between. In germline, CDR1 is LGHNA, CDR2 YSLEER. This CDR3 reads CASSQDLTRSAEKLFF. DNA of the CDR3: TGCGCCAGCAGCCAAGATCTCACCAGGTCCGCCGAAAAACTGTTTTTT.

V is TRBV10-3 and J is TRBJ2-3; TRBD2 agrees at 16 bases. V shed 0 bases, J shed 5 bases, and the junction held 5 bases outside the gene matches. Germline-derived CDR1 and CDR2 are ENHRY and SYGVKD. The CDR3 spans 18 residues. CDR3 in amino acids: CAISESGLAGGLRDTQYF. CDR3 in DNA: TGTGCCATCAGTGAGTCGGGACTAGCGGGAGGGTTGCGAGATACGCAGTATTTT.

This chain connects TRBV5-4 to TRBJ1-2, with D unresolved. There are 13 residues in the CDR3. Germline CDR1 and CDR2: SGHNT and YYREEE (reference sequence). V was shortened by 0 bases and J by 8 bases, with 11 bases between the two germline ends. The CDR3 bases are TGTGCCAGCAGCTTGGTGAGGGCGGGAGGCTACACCTTC. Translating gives CASSLVRAGGYTF.

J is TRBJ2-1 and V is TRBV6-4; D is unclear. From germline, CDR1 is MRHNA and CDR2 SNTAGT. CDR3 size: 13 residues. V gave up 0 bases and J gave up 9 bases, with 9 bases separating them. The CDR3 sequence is CASSDSMDSEQFF. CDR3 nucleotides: TGTGCCAGCAGTGACTCGATGGATTCTGAGCAGTTCTTC.

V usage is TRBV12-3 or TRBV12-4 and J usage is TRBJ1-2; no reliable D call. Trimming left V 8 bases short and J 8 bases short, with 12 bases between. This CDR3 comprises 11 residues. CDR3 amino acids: CASSQAQGYTF. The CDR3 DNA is TGTGCCAGCTCCCAAGCGCAAGGCTACACCTTC.

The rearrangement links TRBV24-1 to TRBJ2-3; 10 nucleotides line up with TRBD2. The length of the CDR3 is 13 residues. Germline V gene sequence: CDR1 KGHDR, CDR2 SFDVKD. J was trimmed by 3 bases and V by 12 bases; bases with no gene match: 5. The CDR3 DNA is TGTGCCGCCTGGACTAGCGGAACAGATACGCAGTATTTT. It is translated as CAAWTSGTDTQYF.

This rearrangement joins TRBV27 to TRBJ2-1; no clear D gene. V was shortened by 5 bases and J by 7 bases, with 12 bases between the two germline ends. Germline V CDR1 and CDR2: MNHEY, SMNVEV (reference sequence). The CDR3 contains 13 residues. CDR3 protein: CASSPQAGNEQFF. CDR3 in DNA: TGTGCCAGCAGTCCCCAGGCTGGTAATGAGCAGTTCTTC.

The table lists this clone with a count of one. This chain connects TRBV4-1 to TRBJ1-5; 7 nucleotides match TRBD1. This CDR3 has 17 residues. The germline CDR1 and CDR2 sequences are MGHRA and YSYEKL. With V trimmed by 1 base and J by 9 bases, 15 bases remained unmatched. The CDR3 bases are TGCGCCAGCAGCCAAGTTCGAACAGGGGTCCTGCAAGGGCCCCAGCATTTT. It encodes CASSQVRTGVLQGPQHF.

In DNA, the CDR3 is TGTGCCAGCGAGGACAGCGTCAATCAGCCCCAGCATTTT. Protein product: CASEDSVNQPQHF. The chain carries TRBV7-3 and TRBJ1-5, with D possibly TRBD1 on 6 matching bases. This CDR3 has 13 amino acids. Germline V gives CDR1 SGHTA, CDR2 FQGTGA. Trimming left V 8 bases short and J 3 bases short, with 11 bases between.

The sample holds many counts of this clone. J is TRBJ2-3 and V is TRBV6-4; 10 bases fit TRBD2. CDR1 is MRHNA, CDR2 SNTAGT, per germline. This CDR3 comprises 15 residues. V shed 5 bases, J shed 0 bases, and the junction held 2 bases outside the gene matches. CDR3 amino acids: CASSLTSGSTDTQYF. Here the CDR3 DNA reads TGTGCCAGCAGTCTGACTAGCGGGAGCACAGATACGCAGTATTTT.

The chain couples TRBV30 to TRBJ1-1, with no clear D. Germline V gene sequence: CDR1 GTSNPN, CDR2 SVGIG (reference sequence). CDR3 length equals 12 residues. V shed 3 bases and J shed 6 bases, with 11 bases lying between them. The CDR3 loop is CAWRRRESEAFF. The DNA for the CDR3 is TGTGCCTGGAGACGTAGGGAGTCTGAAGCTTTCTTT.